This T cell receptor (beta chain) emerged from a study of cytomegalovirus exposure and HLA in healthy donors. Trimming pared 6 bases from V and 7 bases from J, leaving 15 bases between. The CDR3 is 13 residues long. Germline CDR1 LNHDA, CDR2 SQIVND (reference sequence). Amplification used 60 Vbeta primers and 13 Jbeta primers. This table comes from immunoSEQ multiplex PCR, and its TCRdb copy is limited to in-frame clones, with some not included. The sample has some 150,000 clones, roughly 80% seen once. Sequencing was performed on PBMCs. The receptor was derived from a young man in good health and CMV-seropositive. J is TRBJ1-2 and V is TRBV19, with no clear D. In DNA form, the CDR3 reads TGTGCCAGTAGCGTCAGGACTGGGGTTGGCTACACCTTC. As protein: CASSVRTGVGYTF.